The T cell receptor (beta chain) under discussion was sequenced for a study of T cells in Graves' hyperthyroidism and ophthalmopathy. There were TCR beta CDR3 regions amplified from RNA transcripts. The HTBI primer set drove a first-round RT-PCR of the TCR CDR3. TCRdb analysed the multiplex PCR reads with MiXCR anew, one entry per CDR3 protein. The sample shows hundreds of thousands of distinct CDR3 sequences, roughly a sixth of them seen only once. This clonotype was recorded at least ten times. Hyperthyroidism patients were newly diagnosed, had disease duration under 2 months, and were aged 18 to 65 years. Diagnoses rested on clinical symptoms, serum thyroxine and TRAb, thyroid ultrasound and orbital computed tomography. The blood sample was taken at first hyperthyroidism diagnosis, before any ophthalmopathy symptoms. Sequencing input: blood. The receptor was isolated from a woman between 45 and 65 years old with Graves' hyperthyroidism that later progressed to Graves' ophthalmopathy.

In DNA, the CDR3 is TGCGCCAGCAGCTTCACGACAGTCTCTGGGGCCAACGTCCTGACTTTC. This codes for CASSFTTVSGANVLTF. The chain joins TRBV5-1 to TRBJ2-6; tentatively, D is TRBD1 (5 bases). The CDR3 is 16 amino acids. Germline CDR1 is SGHRS and CDR2 is YFSETQ. Trimming left V 2 bases short and J 0 bases short, with 9 bases between.